Listed here are 14 T cell receptor beta chains from one sample, sequenced in a study of CD4 and CD8 cells across lung adenocarcinoma regions. TCRdb reprocessed the PCR reads via MiXCR and lists one record per CDR3 protein. Of 15,000 to 20,000 distinct CDR3 sequences in the sample, roughly half were seen once. Sequenced material: CD8+ T cells from the center of a lung tumor. The receptors stem from a female donor with lung adenocarcinoma. The CD4 and CD8 labels of this study may be unreliable.

The chain employs TRBV27 and TRBJ2-3, with unresolved D. V was trimmed by 8 bases and J by 1 base, leaving 13 bases between them. Per germline, CDR1 MNHEY and CDR2 SMNVEV (reference sequence). This CDR3 comprises 14 residues. The CDR3 DNA follows: TGTGCCAGCGGGATCTTATCCCGCACAGATACGCAGTATTTT. Amino acids: CASGILSRTDTQYF.

The chain joins TRBV7-6 to TRBJ2-5; 8 positions agree with TRBD2. CDR1 and CDR2 (germline): SGHVS, FNYEAQ. V shed 1 base and J 4 bases; nucleotides not matched to a gene: 5. The CDR3 is 15 residues long. The CDR3 sequence: CASSLEAGGGETQYF. The CDR3 nucleotides are TGTGCCAGCAGCTTAGAGGCCGGGGGGGGAGAGACCCAGTACTTC.

The chain joins TRBV4-2 to TRBJ2-1; D may be TRBD2 (5 bases). This CDR3 region has 13 residues. Trimming took 0 bases from V and 11 from J, leaving 11 bases between them. Germline CDR1 LGHNA, CDR2 YNFKEQ. The CDR3 is CASSQERLAQQFF. The CDR3 nucleotides read TGTGCCAGCAGCCAAGAGAGGCTAGCCCAGCAGTTCTTC.

V and J are TRBV7-8 and TRBJ2-3; D possibly matches TRBD1 or TRBD2 (5 bases each). V shed 3 bases and J shed 3 bases, with 13 bases lying between them. The germline V gene encodes CDR1 SGHVS and CDR2 FQNEAQ. The CDR3 is 15 residues long. CDR3 coding DNA: TGTGCCAGCAGCTTCCGGGACCGACGTACAGATACGCAGTATTTT. Translated, it gives CASSFRDRRTDTQYF.

The genes are TRBV10-3 and TRBJ2-1; D may be TRBD2 (5 bases). Gene TRBJ2-5 matches the end of the DNA better, so the J call may be wrong. Germline CDR1 and CDR2: ENHRY and SYGVKD. The CDR3 contains 13 residues. The CDR3 region has the DNA TGTGCCACCGCGGACTCGTTCGGAGAGACCCAGTACTTC. Protein: CATADSFGETQYF.

This clonotype is medium-sized by share. This chain uses TRBV10-3 with TRBJ2-5; D may be TRBD1 or TRBD2 (6 bases each). The DNA end is a closer match to TRBJ2-7, so the J assignment may be wrong. This CDR3 contains 12 residues. The germline gives CDR1 ENHRY, CDR2 SYGVKD. The DNA of the CDR3 is TGTGCCATCAAGGGGGGATCCTACGAGCAGTACTTC. Translation: CAIKGGSYEQYF.

J is TRBJ2-3 and V is TRBV12-3 or TRBV12-4; D remains ambiguous. CDR3 size: 18 residues. The V gene lost 1 base and the J gene lost 0 bases, with 17 bases spanning the gap. The CDR3 region is CASSLGQSLTASTDTQYF. CDR3 in DNA: TGTGCCAGCAGTTTAGGTCAGAGTCTGACGGCTAGCACAGATACGCAGTATTTT.

This clonotype was counted at least ten times. Written as DNA, the CDR3 is TGTGCCAGCAGCTACGGACTAGCGGGCAGCCCCCTCACAGATACGCAGTATTTT. This codes for CASSYGLAGSPLTDTQYF. This chain connects TRBV11-2 to TRBJ2-3; 11 positions match TRBD2. The ends lost 4 bases at V and 2 bases at J; junction bases unmatched: 11. The V gene's germline CDR1 is SGHAT and CDR2 FQNNGV. The CDR3 spans 18 residues.

This chain links TRBV6-1 with TRBJ2-3; possibly TRBD2 for D (5 bases). CDR3 size: 16 residues. Per germline, CDR1 MNHNS and CDR2 SASEGT. Trimming left V 3 bases short and J 10 bases short, with 23 bases between. CDR3 bases: TGTGCCAGCAGTGACCCCTCTGGGGTGTGCACCGGGGCGCAGTATTTT. Protein product: CASSDPSGVCTGAQYF.

This clonotype was counted between two and nine times. J is TRBJ2-5 and V is TRBV11-3; D might be TRBD1 or TRBD2, each matching 5 bases. The tail of the sequence fits TRBJ2-7 better, so the J call may be wrong. The CDR3 spans 15 residues. Germline V gives CDR1 SGHNT, CDR2 YENEEA. The CDR3 protein is CASSLASGRSYEQYF. In nucleotides, the CDR3 is TGTGCCAGCAGCTTAGCCTCGGGGCGGTCTTACGAGCAGTACTTC.

In its sample, this clonotype was seen many times. The chain employs TRBV6-1 and TRBJ2-1; D may be TRBD1 (6 bases). The J call is in doubt because the DNA end fits TRBJ2-7 better. The germline V gene has CDR1 MNHNS and CDR2 SASEGT. This CDR3 spans 12 amino acids. CDR3 DNA: TGTGCCAGCAGTGAAAGGGGGTACGAGCAGTACTTC. This translates into CASSERGYEQYF.

This clonotype has a count of ten or more. This chain joins TRBV12-3 or TRBV12-4 and TRBJ2-3; no reliable D call. The J call may not be correct, given that the DNA end is closer to TRBJ2-5. This CDR3 is 13 amino acids long. This chain's CDR3 is CASSFRVQETQYF. In nucleotides, the CDR3 is TGTGCCAGCAGTTTTCGGGTACAGGAGACCCAGTACTTC.

This clonotype was picked up many times. The V and J genes are TRBV6-1 and TRBJ1-1; D is possibly TRBD1 (5 bases). Looked up from germline, CDR1 is MNHNS and CDR2 is SASEGT. V was trimmed by 7 bases and J by 0 bases, leaving 15 bases between them. This CDR3 is built from 15 residues. CDR3 coding DNA: TGTGCCAGCACCATAAGGGACGGCATGAACACTGAAGCTTTCTTT. As protein: CASTIRDGMNTEAFF.

The chain employs TRBV6-1 and TRBJ1-2; possibly TRBD1 for D (5 bases). This CDR3 region has 11 residues. With 6 bases removed from V and 8 bases from J, the gap between germline ends came to 10 bases. Germline loops: CDR1 MNHNS, CDR2 SASEGT. The CDR3 coding sequence is TGTGCCAGCAGGATGGGGGGAGGCTACACCTTC. This gives the protein CASRMGGGYTF.